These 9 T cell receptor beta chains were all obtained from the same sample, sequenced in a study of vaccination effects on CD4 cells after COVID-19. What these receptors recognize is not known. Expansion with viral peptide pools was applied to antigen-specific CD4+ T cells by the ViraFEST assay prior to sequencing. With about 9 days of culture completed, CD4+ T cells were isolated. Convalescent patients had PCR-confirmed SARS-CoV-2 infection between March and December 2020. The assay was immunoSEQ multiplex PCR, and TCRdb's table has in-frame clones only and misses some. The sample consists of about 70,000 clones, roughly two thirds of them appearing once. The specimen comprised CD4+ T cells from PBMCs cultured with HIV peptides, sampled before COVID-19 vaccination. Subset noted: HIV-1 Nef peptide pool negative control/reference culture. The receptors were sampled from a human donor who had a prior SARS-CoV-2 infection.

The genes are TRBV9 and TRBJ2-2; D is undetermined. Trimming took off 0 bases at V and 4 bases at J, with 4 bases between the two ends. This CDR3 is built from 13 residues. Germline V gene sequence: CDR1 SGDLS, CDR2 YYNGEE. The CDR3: CASSVDLTGELFF. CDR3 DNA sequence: TGTGCCAGCAGCGTAGACCTCACCGGGGAGCTGTTTTTT.

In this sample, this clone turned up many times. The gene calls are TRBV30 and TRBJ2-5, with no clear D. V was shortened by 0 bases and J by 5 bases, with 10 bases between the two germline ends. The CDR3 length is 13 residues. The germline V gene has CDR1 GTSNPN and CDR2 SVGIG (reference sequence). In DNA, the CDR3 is TGTGCCTGGAGTGTCCGGGTCCGGGAGACCCAGTACTTC. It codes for CAWSVRVRETQYF.

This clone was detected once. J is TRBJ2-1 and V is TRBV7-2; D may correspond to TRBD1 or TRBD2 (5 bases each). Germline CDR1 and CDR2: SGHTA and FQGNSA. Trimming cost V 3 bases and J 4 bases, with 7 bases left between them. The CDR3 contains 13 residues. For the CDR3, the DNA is TGTGCCAGCAGCTTCGGGGCTTACAATGAGCAGTTCTTC. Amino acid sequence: CASSFGAYNEQFF.

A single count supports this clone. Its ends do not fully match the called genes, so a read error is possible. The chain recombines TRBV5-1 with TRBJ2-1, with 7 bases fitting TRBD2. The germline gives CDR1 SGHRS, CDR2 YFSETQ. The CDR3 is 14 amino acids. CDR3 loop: CASSPQSGAMRRIF. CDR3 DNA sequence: TGCGCCAGCAGCCCCCAGAGCGGGGCAATGAGGCGAATCTTC. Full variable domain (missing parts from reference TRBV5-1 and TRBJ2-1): KAGVTQTPRYLIKTRGQQVTLSCSPISGHRSVSWYQQTPGQGLQFLFEYFSETQRNKGNFPGRFSGRQFSNSRSEMNVSTLELGDSALYLCASSPQSGAMRRIFGPGTRLTVL.

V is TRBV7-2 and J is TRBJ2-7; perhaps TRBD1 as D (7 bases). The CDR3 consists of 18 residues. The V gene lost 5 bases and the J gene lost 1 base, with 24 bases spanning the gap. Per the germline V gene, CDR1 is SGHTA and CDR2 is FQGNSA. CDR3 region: CASSPRGGLWDRSYEQYF. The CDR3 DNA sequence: TGTGCCAGCAGCCCCCGAGGGGGGTTGTGGGACAGATCCTACGAGCAGTACTTC.

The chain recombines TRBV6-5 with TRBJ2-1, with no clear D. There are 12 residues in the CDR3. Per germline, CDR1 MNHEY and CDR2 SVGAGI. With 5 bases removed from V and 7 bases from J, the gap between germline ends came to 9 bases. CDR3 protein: CASSPAGNEQFF. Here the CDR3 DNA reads TGTGCCAGCAGTCCTGCCGGGAATGAGCAGTTCTTC.

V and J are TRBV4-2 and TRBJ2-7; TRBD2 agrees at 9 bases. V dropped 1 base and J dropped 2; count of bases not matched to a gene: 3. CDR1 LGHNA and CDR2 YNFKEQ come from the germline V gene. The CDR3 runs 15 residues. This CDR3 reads CASSQAGGRAYEQYF. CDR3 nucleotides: TGTGCCAGCAGCCAAGCTGGCGGGAGGGCCTACGAGCAGTACTTC.

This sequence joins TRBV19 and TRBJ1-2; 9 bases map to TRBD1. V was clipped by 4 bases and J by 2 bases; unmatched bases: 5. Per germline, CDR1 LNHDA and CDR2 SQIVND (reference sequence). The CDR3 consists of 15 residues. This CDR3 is CASSTTGTGNYGYTF. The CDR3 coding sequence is TGTGCCAGTAGTACAACCGGGACAGGGAACTATGGCTACACCTTC.

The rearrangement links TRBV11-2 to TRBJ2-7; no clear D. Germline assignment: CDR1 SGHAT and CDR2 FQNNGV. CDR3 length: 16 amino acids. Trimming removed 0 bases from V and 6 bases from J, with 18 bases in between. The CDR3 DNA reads TGTGCCAGCAGCTTAGAAAGTACCCAGAGTCGGCCCGAGCAGTACTTC. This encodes CASSLESTQSRPEQYF.